A single sample gave rise to the 12 T cell receptor beta chains below, sequenced in a study of tissue T cells after allogeneic stem cell transplantation. Time point here: mouse harvest day 14 after allogeneic transplant. Tail vein injection delivered 10^7 T-cell-depleted bone marrow cells and 10^6 splenic CD5+ T cells. Some clones are missing from TCRdb's copy, which holds only in-frame ones; the method was immunoSEQ multiplex PCR. The data contain about 9,000 clones, roughly a third of them singletons. The sample taken for sequencing was skin. These TCRs come from a female BALB/c mouse given C57BL/6 T cells with graft-versus-host disease after an allogeneic hematopoietic cell transplant.

Notes on this clone: The gene symbols are mouse symbols. Read data end 1 residue before the CDR3 end; the end is taken from the germline J gene. V and J are TRBV19 and TRBJ1-6, with D tentatively TRBD1 (6 bases). TRBJ1-6 is filed as an ORF, its function uncertain. V shed 6 bases and J shed 5 bases, with 12 bases lying between them. Germline CDR1 FNHDT, CDR2 SITEND (reference sequence). The CDR3 contains 14 residues. The sequenced CDR3 bases are TGTGCCAGCACAGCCGGGACACATAATTCGCCCCTCTAC. It specifies CASTAGTHNSPLY. The whole CDR3 sequence is CASTAGTHNSPLYF.

With regard to this clone: Gene names refer to mouse genes. The read ends 1 residue shy of where the CDR3 ends; the end is completed using the germline J gene. The genes are TRBV26 and TRBJ1-1, with D uncertain. The CDR3 sequence is 14 residues long. In germline, CDR1 is KGHPV, CDR2 FQNQEV (reference sequence). Trimming removed 3 bases from V and 0 bases from J, with 8 bases in between. Here the CDR3 reads CASSLHRSNTEVFF. CDR3 DNA (partial): TGTGCCAGCAGTCTTCACAGATCAAACACAGAAGTCTTC. The full variable domain, rest sourced from reference TRBV26 and TRBJ1-1, is NSKVIQTPRYLVKGQGQKAKMRCIPEKGHPVVFWYQQNKNNEFKFLINFQNQEVLQQIDMTEKRFSAECPSNSPCSLEIQSSEAGDSALYLCASSLHRSNTEVFFGKGTRLTVV.

This clone qualifies as medium-sized. Genes and germline come from the mouse. The read falls 1 residue short of the CDR3 end, and the missing part is taken from the germline J gene. The chain recombines TRBV26 with TRBJ1-1; tentative D call: TRBD1 (6 bases). CDR1 is KGHPV, CDR2 FQNQEV, per germline (reference sequence). V was trimmed by 4 bases and J by 8 bases, leaving 8 bases between them. The CDR3 is 11 amino acids. The sequenced CDR3 bases are TGTGCCAGCAGTCGCAGGGGTGAAGTCTTC. Amino acid sequence: CASSRRGEVF. The whole CDR3 is CASSRRGEVFF.

As concerns this clone: Genes and germline come from the mouse. The CDR3 goes on 1 residue after the read ends, and that part is filled in from the germline J gene. The chain uses TRBV24 and TRBJ1-3; possible D gene TRBD1, 6 bases. V was clipped by 3 bases and J by 0 bases, with 9 bases between them. This CDR3 spans 15 amino acids. The germline CDR1 and CDR2 sequences are KGHTA and FRNEEI. The sequenced CDR3 bases are TGTGCCAGCAGTCTCAGGGGTCGTTCTGGAAATACGCTCTAT. This translates into CASSLRGRSGNTLY. The entire CDR3 sequence reads CASSLRGRSGNTLYF.

Concerning this clone: Each gene name is a mouse one. The CDR3 goes on 1 residue after the read ends, and that part is filled in from the germline J gene. V is TRBV3 and J is TRBJ2-4; unclear D gene. The V end was cut by 2 bases, the J end by 3 bases, with 3 bases between. There are 12 residues in the CDR3. Germline V gives CDR1 SNHLY, CDR2 FYNGKV (reference sequence). The sequenced CDR3 bases are TGTGCCAGCAGCTTAAAGCAAAACACCTTGTAC. Translation gives CASSLKQNTLY. Given in full, the CDR3 is CASSLKQNTLYF.

As to this clone: The listed genes are named as in mouse. The read ends 1 residue before the CDR3 terminus; that terminus is restored from the germline J gene. The rearrangement joins TRBV26 to TRBJ2-1; tentatively, D is TRBD1 (6 bases). The germline gives CDR1 KGHPV, CDR2 FQNQEV (reference sequence). Trimming cost V 4 bases and J 0 bases, with 10 bases left between them. There are 15 residues in the CDR3. Partial CDR3 DNA: TGTGCCAGCAGTCAACAGGGATATAACTATGCTGAGCAGTTC. Amino acids: CASSQQGYNYAEQF. The full CDR3 is CASSQQGYNYAEQFF. The full variable domain, completed using reference TRBV26 and TRBJ2-1, is NSKVIQTPRYLVKGQGQKAKMRCIPEKGHPVVFWYQQNKNNEFKFLINFQNQEVLQQIDMTEKRFSAECPSNSPCSLEIQSSEAGDSALYLCASSQQGYNYAEQFFGPGTRLTVL.

About this clone: The genes and germline here are from mouse. The CDR3 is cut off 1 residue early in the read; its end comes from the germline J gene. The gene calls are TRBV5 and TRBJ2-2; 7 positions agree with TRBD1. The CDR3 is 15 residues long. CDR1 is LGHNA and CDR2 is YNLKQL in the germline V gene (reference sequence). V shed 4 bases, J shed 0 bases, and the junction held 2 bases outside the gene matches. Incomplete CDR3 DNA: TGTGCCAGCAGCCTCGGGACAGCAAACACCGGGCAGCTCTAC. This sequence encodes CASSLGTANTGQLY. The full CDR3 is CASSLGTANTGQLYF.

This clone was seen a few times. Gene names denote mouse genes. The read terminates 1 residue before the CDR3 end, so the remaining end is supplied by the germline J gene. This chain connects TRBV23 to TRBJ2-1; the DNA was not compared with TRBD2, the D call given in the table. CDR3 length: 13 residues. Germline V gene lookup returns CDR1 KGHTA and CDR2 FQNQQP. The sequenced CDR3 bases are TGCTCCAGCAGTCGACTGGGGGATGCTGAGCAGTTC. This sequence encodes CSSSRLGDAEQF. The whole CDR3 is CSSSRLGDAEQFF.

This clone is categorized as medium-sized. The gene names here belong to mouse. With the read ending 1 residue before the CDR3 end, the germline J gene is used to fill in that end. This chain uses TRBV13-2 with TRBJ2-4; the D gene is possibly TRBD1 (5 bases). The germline CDR1 and CDR2 sequences are NNHNN and SYGAGS (reference sequence). V lost 4 bases, J lost 0 bases, and 9 bases lay in between. CDR3 length equals 14 residues. CDR3 loop: CASGRRASQNTLYF. The covered CDR3 bases are TGTGCCAGCGGTCGCAGGGCTAGTCAAAACACCTTGTAC.

This clone was seen more than once but under ten times. Each gene name is a mouse one. Sequencing ends 1 residue short of the CDR3 end; the germline J gene provides the rest. Additional DNA sequences in this sample encode the identical CDR3. The chain carries TRBV26 and TRBJ1-1, with D possibly being TRBD1 (5 bases). The CDR3 runs to 13 residues. Per the germline V gene, CDR1 is KGHPV and CDR2 is FQNQEV (reference sequence). Trimming cost V 3 bases and J 1 base, with 6 bases left between them. The CDR3 region is CASSLRGNTEVFF. CDR3 bases read: TGTGCCAGCAGTCTAAGGGGGAACACAGAAGTCTTC.

A remark on this clone: Gene names follow the mouse nomenclature. Partial CDR3 DNA: TGTGCCAGCAGTCTGGGGGACAGTAACAACCAGGCTCCGCTT. It translates to CASSLGDSNNQAPL. The full CDR3 is CASSLGDSNNQAPLF. The rearrangement uses TRBV26 and TRBJ1-5; 7 bases line up with TRBD1. The read halts 1 residue ahead of the CDR3 end, with the missing end drawn from the germline J gene. The ends lost 2 bases at V and 0 bases at J; junction bases unmatched: 1. The CDR3 length is 15 residues. Germline V lookup: CDR1 KGHPV, CDR2 FQNQEV (reference sequence).

In its sample, this clone ranks as medium-sized. The listed genes are named as in mouse. The observed sequence ends 1 residue before the CDR3 terminus, with the missing tail filled in from the germline J gene. The chain combines TRBV12-2 with TRBJ2-7; 14 bases match TRBD2. With V trimmed by 0 bases and J by 4 bases, 4 bases remained unmatched. Germline V lookup: CDR1 SGHLS, CDR2 HYDKME. The CDR3 totals 16 residues. The CDR3 DNA, read in part, is TGTGCCAGCTCTCTCGAGGGACTGGGGGGGCGGTATGAACAGTAC. Its protein is CASSLEGLGGRYEQY. The CDR3 in full is CASSLEGLGGRYEQYF.